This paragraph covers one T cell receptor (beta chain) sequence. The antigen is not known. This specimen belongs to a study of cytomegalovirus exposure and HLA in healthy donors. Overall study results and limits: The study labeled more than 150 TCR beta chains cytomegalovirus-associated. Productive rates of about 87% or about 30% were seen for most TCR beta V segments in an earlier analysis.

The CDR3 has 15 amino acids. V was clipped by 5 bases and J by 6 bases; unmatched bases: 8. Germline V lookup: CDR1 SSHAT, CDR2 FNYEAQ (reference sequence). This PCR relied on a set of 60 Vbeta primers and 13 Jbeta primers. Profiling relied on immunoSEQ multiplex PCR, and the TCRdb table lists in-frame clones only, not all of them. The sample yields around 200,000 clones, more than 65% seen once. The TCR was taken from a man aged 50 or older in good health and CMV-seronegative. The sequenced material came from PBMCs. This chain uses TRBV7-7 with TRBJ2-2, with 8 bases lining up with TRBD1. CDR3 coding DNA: TGTGCCAGCAGCCCCGCAGGGGGCGTCCCCGGGGAGCTGTTTTTT. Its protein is CASSPAGGVPGELFF.